This T cell receptor (beta chain) was recovered during a study of blood T cell repertoires in COVID-19. The overall study: PBMCs, B-cell-depleted T cells, or T cells were the source of the cDNA or gDNA that made up the material.

The data were produced by immunoSEQ multiplex PCR, yet TCRdb's version contains in-frame clones alone and is incomplete. The data contain roughly 150,000 clones, 70% to 85% of them singletons. Recruited during active infection, patients (from Seattle) were subsequently followed longitudinally. CDR1 SNHLY and CDR2 FYNNEI come from the germline V gene. V was cut by 5 bases and J by 5 bases, with 10 bases left in between. The CDR3 consists of 13 residues. The rearrangement links TRBV2 to TRBJ2-1; tentatively, D is TRBD2 (6 bases). Sequenced material: peripheral blood. The receptor was derived from an elderly man with COVID-19, enrolled during active disease. The CDR3 sequence: CASSRESHNEQFF. The DNA of the CDR3 is TGTGCCAGCAGTCGGGAGAGCCACAATGAGCAGTTCTTC.